These 8 T cell receptor beta chains share one sample of origin, sequenced in a study of T cells in localized non-small cell lung cancer. The method was immunoSEQ multiplex PCR; TCRdb's version includes in-frame clones alone and lacks a portion of them. The table has about 40,000 clones, approximately 84% seen once. The input for sequencing was peripheral blood, taken before any cancer treatment. The receptors shown here come from a man aged 35-69 years with stage I lung adenocarcinoma.

The V and J genes are TRBV28 and TRBJ2-7; tentatively, D is TRBD2 (6 bases). The CDR3 has 14 amino acids. Germline V gene lookup returns CDR1 MDHEN and CDR2 SYDVKM. V gave up 6 bases and J gave up 4 bases, with 16 bases separating them. The CDR3 region is CASRPPGLRYEQYF. The CDR3 nucleotides are TGTGCCAGCAGGCCCCCGGGACTGAGATACGAGCAGTACTTC.

This rearrangement joins TRBV25-1 to TRBJ2-1; the match to TRBD1 covers 9 bases. Germline assignment: CDR1 MGHDK and CDR2 SYGVNS. V gave up 1 base and J gave up 1 base; unmatched junction bases: 8. This CDR3 contains 18 residues. The CDR3 DNA sequence: TGTGCCAGCAGTGAATGGAGACAGGGGGGGGGATCCTACAATGAGCAGTTCTTC. Its protein is CASSEWRQGGGSYNEQFF. The variable domain in full, with the rest retrieved from reference TRBV25-1 and TRBJ2-1, is EADIYQTPRYLVIGTGKKITLECSQTMGHDKMYWYQQDPGMELHLIHYSYGVNSTEKGDLSSESTVSRIRTEHFPLTLESARPSHTSQYLCASSEWRQGGGSYNEQFFGPGTRLTVL.

In the case of this clone: The same CDR3 also results from other DNA sequences found in this sample. The rearrangement uses TRBV28 and TRBJ2-7, with D uncertain. V was trimmed by 6 bases and J by 5 bases, leaving 17 bases between them. CDR3 length: 14 amino acids. Germline V gene sequence: CDR1 MDHEN, CDR2 SYDVKM. The CDR3 loop is CASRFDTYSDEQYF. DNA of the CDR3: TGTGCCAGCAGGTTCGACACCTATTCCGACGAGCAGTACTTC.

The chain recombines TRBV5-1 with TRBJ2-1; 9 positions match TRBD2. CDR1 and CDR2 (germline): SGHRS, YFSETQ. V shed 2 bases and J 10 bases; nucleotides not matched to a gene: 4. The CDR3 has 13 amino acids. The DNA for the CDR3 is TGCGCCAGCAGCTTTAGCGGGAGAGACGAGCAGTTCTTC. Its protein product is CASSFSGRDEQFF.

This chain's CDR3 is CASSIVGTGDDEQYF. DNA for the CDR3: TGTGCCAGTAGTATAGTTGGGACAGGGGACGACGAGCAGTACTTC. J is TRBJ2-7 and V is TRBV19; TRBD1 aligns across 10 bases. Germline CDR1 LNHDA, CDR2 SQIVND (reference sequence). Losses at the gene ends were 1 base for V and 5 bases for J; bases not matched to a gene: 5. This CDR3 region has 15 residues.

The rearrangement joins TRBV5-4 to TRBJ1-2, with D possibly TRBD1 on 5 matching bases. This CDR3 is built from 13 residues. V dropped 5 bases and J dropped 8 bases, with 16 bases sitting between them. Per germline, CDR1 SGHNT and CDR2 YYREEE (reference sequence). The CDR3 sequence is CASRPGRDEGYTF. CDR3 DNA: TGTGCCAGCAGACCTGGGAGGGACGAGGGCTACACCTTC.

V and J are TRBV7-2 and TRBJ2-7; D may be TRBD1 (5 bases). The V end lost 2 bases, the J end lost 6 bases, and 14 bases lay between the germline ends. Germline V gene lookup returns CDR1 SGHTA and CDR2 FQGNSA. There are 14 residues in the CDR3. CDR3 coding DNA: TGTGCCAGCAGCTTAAGCAGGCCTCAGGGCGAGCAGTACTTC. Protein sequence: CASSLSRPQGEQYF. Full variable domain (remainder filled in from reference TRBV7-2 and TRBJ2-7): GAGVSQSPSNKVTEKGKDVELRCDPISGHTALYWYRQSLGQGLEFLIYFQGNSAPDKSGLPSDRFSAERTGGSVSTLTIQRTQQEDSAVYLCASSLSRPQGEQYFGPGTRLTVT.

This clone showed up just a few times. Here the CDR3 reads CASSLQGGAGYTF. The CDR3 region has the DNA TGTGCCAGCAGTCTACAGGGGGGCGCGGGCTACACCTTC. This chain joins TRBV27 and TRBJ1-2, with TRBD1 matching over 8 bases. Unmatched junction bases numbered 7, after V lost 5 bases and J lost 8 bases. The CDR3 runs 13 residues. Germline V gives CDR1 MNHEY, CDR2 SMNVEV (reference sequence).